Listed below are T cell receptor beta chains from one sample, sequenced in a study of identical twins. Using its own MiXCR run on the 5' RACE reads, TCRdb lists one record per CDR3 protein. This table has some 660,000 distinct CDR3 sequences, less than 10% appearing once. These sequences were also reported in another study, on yellow fever vaccine responses in identical twins.

What was sequenced was PBMCs. These receptor sequences come from a woman younger than 30 in good health. Both conserved end residues are part of each CDR3. Each record gives: J gene, V gene, D gene, clone size, CDR3 protein, CDR3 DNA. The D gene is left open where the match is weak. The listing skips clone size in some rows; elsewhere it reads once, few, many or a size class.

TRBJ2-4,TRBV9,.,many,CASSVAPRQENIQYF,TGTGCCAGCAGCGTAGCCCCCCGACAGGAAAACATTCAGTACTTC
TRBJ1-5,TRBV7-9,.,few,CASSRGTAKRVDQPQHF,TGTGCCAGCAGCCGTGGGACCGCAAAAAGGGTGGATCAGCCCCAGCATTTT
TRBJ2-2,TRBV6-2/TRBV6-3,.,few,CASSYHAGAGTTGELFF,TGTGCCAGCAGTTACCACGCCGGGGCAGGGACCACCGGGGAGCTGTTTTTT
TRBJ2-3,TRBV2,TRBD2,.,CASSDPGTSGEGTDTQYF,TGTGCCAGCAGTGACCCCGGGACTAGCGGGGAGGGCACAGATACGCAGTATTTT
TRBJ2-3,TRBV6-2/TRBV6-3,.,.,CASSYPPGAGVTDTQYF,TGTGCCAGCAGTTACCCCCCAGGGGCGGGAGTGACAGATACGCAGTATTTT
TRBJ2-5,TRBV7-8,.,.,CASSPRSGFQLVAQETQYF,TGTGCCAGCAGCCCTCGATCCGGATTTCAACTCGTAGCCCAAGAGACCCAGTACTTC
TRBJ2-7,TRBV5-1,.,.,CASSPGGGMTYEQYF,TGCGCCAGCAGCCCCGGAGGAGGGATGACCTACGAGCAGTACTTC
TRBJ2-7,TRBV27,TRBD2,few,CASSVSGTSDYEQYF,TGTGCCAGCAGTGTCTCCGGGACTAGCGACTACGAGCAGTACTTC
TRBJ2-2,TRBV20-1,TRBD2,.,CSATGTSLTGELFF,TGCAGTGCTACCGGGACTAGCCTTACCGGGGAGCTGTTTTTT
TRBJ2-3,TRBV2,.,many,CASSDSSLTDTQYF,TGTGCCAGCAGTGATTCCAGTTTGACAGATACGCAGTATTTT
TRBJ2-3,TRBV10-2,TRBD2,.,CASSKREGGTDTQYF,TGCGCCAGCAGTAAGCGGGAGGGGGGCACAGATACGCAGTATTTT